This TCR beta chain was retrieved from a study of blood T cell repertoires in COVID-19. Generated by immunoSEQ multiplex PCR, the TCRdb table keeps only in-frame clones and is missing some. Among about 170,000 clones listed, roughly 85% were seen once. This CDR3 region has 15 residues. The germline V gene has CDR1 MDHEN and CDR2 SYDVKM. V lost 5 bases to trimming and J lost 1 base; unmatched junction nucleotides: 7. The origin of this receptor is a woman at least 80 years old with active or convalescent COVID-19. Sequencing input: peripheral blood. The J gene is TRBJ1-1, the V gene TRBV28; TRBD1 aligns across 7 bases. In nucleotides, the CDR3 is TGTGCCAGCAGTACGGGACAGTTTCAGAACACTGAAGCTTTCTTT. As protein: CASSTGQFQNTEAFF.